This TCR beta chain was found in a study of CD8 T cells in ankylosing spondylitis. Study-level points and caveats: There were earlier reports of some motif variants in reactive arthritis synovial fluid and blood. What seemed typical of ankylosing spondylitis blood was a TCR beta motif built from several highly homologous variants. Disease-linked clones were reportedly significantly enriched in matched ankylosing spondylitis synovial fluid. Disease-linked clones were CD8+ and relatively rare in peripheral blood.

Construction of TCR beta libraries was performed using quantitative 5'-RACE with molecular barcodes. TCRdb itself ran the 5' RACE reads through MiXCR, one entry per CDR3 protein. Of some 840,000 distinct CDR3 sequences listed, over 9.5% are singletons. CDR3 length equals 15 residues. Trimming stripped 6 bases from V and 6 bases from J, with 20 bases between. CDR1 is KGHSH and CDR2 is LQKENI in the germline V gene. A note on this clonotype: The antigen is undetermined.

Sequencing was performed on blood, either unsorted or a sorted T cell fraction (not recorded which). This sequence joins TRBV18 and TRBJ2-5; D is ambiguous. The clonotype originates from a male donor with ankylosing spondylitis. CDR3 sequence: CASSKAGPGIQTQYF. Written as DNA, the CDR3 is TGTGCCAGCTCGAAAGCCGGGCCGGGCATCCAGACCCAGTACTTC.